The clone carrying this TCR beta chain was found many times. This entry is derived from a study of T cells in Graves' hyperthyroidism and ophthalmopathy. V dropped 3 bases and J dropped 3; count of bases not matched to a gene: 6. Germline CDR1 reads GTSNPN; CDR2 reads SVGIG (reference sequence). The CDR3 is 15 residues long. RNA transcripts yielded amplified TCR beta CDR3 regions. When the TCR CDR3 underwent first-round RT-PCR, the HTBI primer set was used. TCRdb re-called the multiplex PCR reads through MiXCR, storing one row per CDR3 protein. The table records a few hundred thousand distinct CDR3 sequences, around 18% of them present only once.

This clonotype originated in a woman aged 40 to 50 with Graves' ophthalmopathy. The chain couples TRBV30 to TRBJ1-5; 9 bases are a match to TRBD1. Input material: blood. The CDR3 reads CAWRRQGEYNQPQHF. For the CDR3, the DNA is TGTGCCTGGAGGAGACAGGGGGAATACAATCAGCCCCAGCATTTT. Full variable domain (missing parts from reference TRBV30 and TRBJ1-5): SQTIHQWPATLVQPVGSPLSLECTVEGTSNPNLYWYRQAAGRGLQLLFYSVGIGQISSEVPQNLSASRPQDRQFILSSKKLLLSDSGFYLCAWRRQGEYNQPQHFGDGTRLSIL.